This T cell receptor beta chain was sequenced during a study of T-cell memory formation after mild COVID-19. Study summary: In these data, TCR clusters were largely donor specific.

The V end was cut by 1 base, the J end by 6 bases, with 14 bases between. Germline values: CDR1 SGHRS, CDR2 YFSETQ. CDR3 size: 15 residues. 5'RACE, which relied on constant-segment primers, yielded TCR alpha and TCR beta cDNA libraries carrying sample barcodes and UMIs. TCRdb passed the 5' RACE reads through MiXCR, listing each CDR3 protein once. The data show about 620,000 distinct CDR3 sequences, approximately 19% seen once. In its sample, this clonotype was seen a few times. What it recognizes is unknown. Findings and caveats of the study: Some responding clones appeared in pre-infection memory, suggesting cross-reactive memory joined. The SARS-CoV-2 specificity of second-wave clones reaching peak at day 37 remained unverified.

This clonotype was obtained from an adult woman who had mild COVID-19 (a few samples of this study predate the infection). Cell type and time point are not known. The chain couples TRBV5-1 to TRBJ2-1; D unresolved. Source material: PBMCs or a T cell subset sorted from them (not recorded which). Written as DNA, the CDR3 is TGCGCCAGCAGCTTGAGGACCGTGGGCGGCAATGAGCAGTTCTTC. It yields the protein CASSLRTVGGNEQFF. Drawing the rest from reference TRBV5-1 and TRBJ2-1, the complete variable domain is KAGVTQTPRYLIKTRGQQVTLSCSPISGHRSVSWYQQTPGQGLQFLFEYFSETQRNKGNFPGRFSGRQFSNSRSEMNVSTLELGDSALYLCASSLRTVGGNEQFFGPGTRLTVL.